This TCR beta chain stems from a study of blood T cell repertoires in COVID-19. Across the whole study: Donors in Cohort 3 counted as recovered after two negative PCRs, clearance, or symptom resolution.

The trim removed 4 bases at V and 7 bases at J, leaving 4 bases unmatched. Germline V gives CDR1 SGDLS, CDR2 YYNGEE. The CDR3 spans 14 residues. The repertoire was sequenced with immunoSEQ multiplex PCR; TCRdb's copy has only in-frame clones and lacks some. This sample has approximately 360,000 clones; more than 75% occur once, and the top ten carry approximately 1.9%. This clone was detected only a few times. Sequencing was performed on PBMCs or T cells enriched from blood (not recorded which). The J gene is TRBJ1-6, the V gene TRBV9; TRBD1 matches at 8 bases. The TCR sequence derives from a man aged 35 to 55 in a cohort exposed to, infected with or recovered from COVID-19 (not recorded which). This chain's CDR3 is CASSIQGENSPLHF. CDR3 in DNA: TGTGCCAGCAGCATACAGGGGGAAAATTCACCCCTCCACTTT.